A selection of T cell receptor beta chains follows, all from one sample in a study of shared clonotypes between healthy human individuals. The protocol was immunoSEQ multiplex PCR, while the TCRdb copy is restricted to in-frame clones and leaves out a portion. The data hold approximately 1,500,000 clones, with roughly 96% observed a single time. Sample: naive CD4+ T cells sorted from blood. The source is a man aged 25-40 years in good health. The CDR3 runs from the conserved cysteine through the conserved F or W. The D gene is left open where the match is weak. Expanded clones are given a class, and other clones once, few, many or no size at all.

clone_size,d_call,j_call,v_call,cdr3_nt,cdr3_aa
.,.,TRBJ2-7,TRBV28,TGTGCCAGCAGGGAAACCACCTACGAGCAGTACTTC,CASRETTYEQYF
.,.,TRBJ2-7,TRBV7-3,TGTGCCAGCAGCGAGGGGGGCCCACCCTACGAGCAGTACTTC,CASSEGGPPYEQYF
.,.,TRBJ1-3,TRBV7-9,TGTGCCAGCAGCTTTGGGCCCGGAAACACCATATATTTT,CASSFGPGNTIYF
.,TRBD1,TRBJ1-1,TRBV11-2,TGTGCCAGCAGCTCATACAGGGGGAACACTGAAGCTTTCTTT,CASSSYRGNTEAFF
.,TRBD2,TRBJ2-7,TRBV4-1,TGCGCCAGCAGCCAGGGACTAGCGTTGGATTACGAGCAGTACTTC,CASSQGLALDYEQYF
.,.,TRBJ1-2,TRBV7-2,TGTGCCAGCAGCTCCTACGGGGGTTTCGTTTCGAACTATGGCTACACCTTC,CASSSYGGFVSNYGYTF
.,.,TRBJ1-2,TRBV21-1,TGTGCCAGCAGCAGTTGTACAGGGGGCGATGGCTACACCTTC,CASSSCTGGDGYTF
.,.,TRBJ2-2,TRBV29-1,TGCAGCGTAGGCCCAGGGGCGGCCGGGGCCGGGGAGCTGTTTTTT,CSVGPGAAGAGELFF
.,.,TRBJ1-1,TRBV5-5,TGTGCCAGCAGCCCCTACCTACAGGGTCTTCGTGGCACTGAAGCTTTCTTT,CASSPYLQGLRGTEAFF
.,.,TRBJ1-1,TRBV5-5,TGTGCCAGCAGCTTGCTCGCAGGGCAGGGCCCGAACACTGAAGCTTTCTTT,CASSLLAGQGPNTEAFF
.,.,TRBJ2-5,TRBV5-1,TGCGCCAGCAGCTTTTCGGGCGATAAAGAGACCCAGTACTTC,CASSFSGDKETQYF
.,.,TRBJ1-1,TRBV5-1,TGCGCCAGCAGCTTGTTGGGTACCGACAGACTGAACACTGAAGCTTTCTTT,CASSLLGTDRLNTEAFF
.,.,TRBJ2-7,TRBV20-1,TGCAGTGCTAGGGAAAACGAGCAGTACTTC,CSARENEQYF
.,.,TRBJ2-1,TRBV2,TGTGCCAGCAGACCCGGGGGGCATGAGCAGTTCTTC,CASRPGGHEQFF
once,.,TRBJ2-3,TRBV7-9,TGTGCCAGCAGCTTAGGCCTTCGTGGGACGGCCACAGATACGCAGTATTTT,CASSLGLRGTATDTQYF
few,.,TRBJ1-1,TRBV10-3,TGTGCCATCAATAATCCGACAGCAACGAACACTGAAGCTTTCTTT,CAINNPTATNTEAFF
.,.,TRBJ2-2,TRBV27,TGTGCCAGCAGTTCCGACAGATACACCGGGGAGCTGTTTTTT,CASSSDRYTGELFF
.,.,TRBJ2-2,TRBV5-1,TGCGCCAGCAGCTTAGGGAGAGCGCGCACCGGGGAGCTGTTTTTT,CASSLGRARTGELFF
.,.,TRBJ2-5,TRBV29-1,TGCAGCGTTGGGAAGTCGTGGGAGACCCAGTACTTC,CSVGKSWETQYF
.,TRBD2,TRBJ2-2,TRBV6-6,TGTGCCAGCAACCCCTTGGAGCGGGAGTTGGTCGGGGAGCTGTTTTTT,CASNPLERELVGELFF
.,TRBD2,TRBJ2-1,TRBV2,TGTGCCAGCAGCGTCCCCGGGCTAGCGGGAGCAAATGAGCAGTTCTTC,CASSVPGLAGANEQFF
.,.,TRBJ2-2,TRBV6-1,TGTGCCAGCCCAACAGGGCGGGGGTTCACCGGGGAGCTGTTTTTT,CASPTGRGFTGELFF
.,TRBD2,TRBJ2-4,TRBV30,TGTGCCTGGGGGACTAGCGGGAGAGGCTGGAACATTCAGTACTTC,CAWGTSGRGWNIQYF
.,.,TRBJ2-5,TRBV5-4,TGTGCCAGCAGCTTGGACGCAGGGCCCCAAGAGACCCAGTACTTC,CASSLDAGPQETQYF
.,.,TRBJ2-7,TRBV7-6,TGTGCCAGCAGCCCCCCTAGGTCCTACGAGCAGTACTTC,CASSPPRSYEQYF
few,.,TRBJ2-1,TRBV28,TGTGGTCGAAAGGAGCAGTTCTTC,CGRKEQFF
once,TRBD2,TRBJ2-1,TRBV10-3,TGTGCCATCAGTGGGTTCTTAGCGGGAGGGTCAATTGCGGAGCAGTTCTTC,CAISGFLAGGSIAEQFF
.,TRBD2,TRBJ2-3,TRBV4-2,TGTGCCAGCAGCCTTACGCGGACTAGCGGGGCCACAGATACGCAGTATTTT,CASSLTRTSGATDTQYF
.,.,TRBJ2-1,TRBV29-1,TGCAGCGTTGAAGTTACAGCCTCCTACAATGAGCAGTTCTTC,CSVEVTASYNEQFF
.,.,TRBJ2-2,TRBV4-2,TGTGCCAGCAGCCCGAGACTAGGATTAGCCGGGGAGCTGTTTTTT,CASSPRLGLAGELFF
.,.,TRBJ2-3,TRBV6-1,TGTGCCAGCACCCCAGGGACACAACGCACAGATACGCAGTATTTT,CASTPGTQRTDTQYF
.,TRBD2,TRBJ2-1,TRBV19,TGTGCCAGTAGTACACCCATATTTAGCGGGACTCTGGGTCGGCAGTTCTTC,CASSTPIFSGTLGRQFF
.,.,TRBJ2-1,TRBV7-9,TGTGCCAGCAGTTCACGCGGGATAGCAGGTAATGAGCAGTTCTTC,CASSSRGIAGNEQFF
.,TRBD1,TRBJ2-1,TRBV5-1,TGCGCCAGCAGTAACCGGGACAGCTCCTACAATGAGCAGTTCTTC,CASSNRDSSYNEQFF
.,TRBD2,TRBJ2-1,TRBV6-1,TGTGCCAGCAGTGTCCTAGCGGGAGATCACAATGAGCAGTTCTTC,CASSVLAGDHNEQFF